The 32 T cell receptor beta chains reported below all come from one sample, sequenced in a study of cytomegalovirus exposure and HLA in healthy donors (dated by TCRdb to about 2017). The method behind the library was the immunoSEQ multiplex PCR assay. TCRdb took over this immuneACCESS table, retaining in-frame rearrangements with V and J assigned. Such tables are incomplete; in checked studies, under half of the missing clones stem from an unresolved V gene, and the remainder is unexplained. Within this sample are under 300,000 clones, with around 87% of them counted one time only. Of the sample, less than 1.5% falls within the top ten clones. Sequencing was done on a sample of PBMCs. These receptors originate from a woman under 40 in good health and CMV-seropositive.

The V gene is TRBV19, the J gene TRBJ2-4; 7 nucleotides match TRBD1. Per the germline V gene, CDR1 is LNHDA and CDR2 is SQIVND (reference sequence). The CDR3 runs to 14 residues. The junction had 5 bases not matched to a gene; V was cut back by 3 bases and J by 6 bases. As DNA, the CDR3 is TGTGCCAGTAGTATTACAGGGGCCGGAAACATTCAGTACTTC. This codes for CASSITGAGNIQYF. The variable domain in full, completed from reference TRBV19 and TRBJ2-4, reads DGGITQSPKYLFRKEGQNVTLSCEQNLNHDAMYWYRQDPGQGLRLIYYSQIVNDFQKGDIAEGYSVSREKKESFPLTVTSAQKNPTAFYLCASSITGAGNIQYFGAGTRLSVL.

This rearrangement joins TRBV28 to TRBJ1-3; D is unclear. In germline, CDR1 is MDHEN, CDR2 SYDVKM. The CDR3 contains 15 residues. Trimming left V 3 bases short and J 3 bases short, with 12 bases between. CDR3 sequence reads: CASSLPKSGGNTIYF. The CDR3 region has the DNA TGTGCCAGCAGTTTGCCGAAAAGCGGTGGAAACACCATATATTTT.

The chain carries TRBV6-6 and TRBJ2-1; 10 bases are shared with TRBD2. The ends lost 5 bases at V and 4 bases at J; junction bases unmatched: 5. Germline V gene lookup returns CDR1 MNHNY and CDR2 SVGAGI (reference sequence). The CDR3 consists of 15 residues. The CDR3 loop reads CASSDSGRLYNEQFF. In DNA, the CDR3 is TGTGCCAGCAGTGATAGCGGGAGGCTGTACAATGAGCAGTTCTTC.

On this clone: Other DNA sequences of this sample code for an identical CDR3. CDR3 loop: CASSSDSLNTEAFF. The CDR3 DNA follows: TGCGCCAGCAGCTCGGACAGCTTAAACACTGAAGCTTTCTTT. The chain is built from TRBV5-1 and TRBJ1-1, with D perhaps matching TRBD1 (6 bases). Germline CDR1 SGHRS, CDR2 YFSETQ. The CDR3 has 14 residues. V lost 3 bases and J 2 bases, leaving 11 bases between the germline ends.

V is TRBV28 and J is TRBJ2-1; no clear D gene. Germline V lookup: CDR1 MDHEN, CDR2 SYDVKM. The CDR3 has 13 amino acids. The germline V and J ends were trimmed by 9 bases and 0 bases, with 9 bases remaining between them. CDR3 in amino acids: CASSANSYNEQFF. CDR3 nucleotide sequence: TGTGCCAGTTCAGCGAACTCCTACAATGAGCAGTTCTTC.

This clone was seen a handful of times. V usage is TRBV28 and J usage is TRBJ2-1; 8 bases line up with TRBD2. The CDR3 loop spans 15 amino acids. Per germline, CDR1 MDHEN and CDR2 SYDVKM. Trimming took 6 bases from V and 3 from J; bases not matched to a gene: 7. Here the CDR3 DNA reads TGTGCCAGCAGCCAGCAGCGGGGGAACTACAATGAGCAGTTCTTC. Encoded protein: CASSQQRGNYNEQFF.

The V and J genes are TRBV21-1 and TRBJ1-3; the tabulated D call, TRBD1, remains unverified against the DNA. TRBV21-1 is an annotated pseudogene. CDR3 length equals 17 residues. CDR3 bases: TGTGCCAGCAGCAAAGGGGGCCCCCGCGCCTCTGGAAACACCATATATTTT. Translation gives CASSKGGPRASGNTIYF.

This chain joins TRBV5-1 and TRBJ1-2, with 7 bases aligning to TRBD1. The germline CDR1 and CDR2 sequences are SGHRS and YFSETQ. V was pared by 4 bases and J by 4 bases, with 10 bases of the junction left unmatched. This CDR3 spans 15 amino acids. The CDR3 is CASSPGTGVSYGYTF. In DNA form, the CDR3 reads TGCGCCAGCAGCCCAGGAACAGGGGTGTCCTATGGCTACACCTTC.

V gene TRBV5-1 combines with J gene TRBJ2-3; 9 positions agree with TRBD2. Germline values: CDR1 SGHRS, CDR2 YFSETQ. The length of the CDR3 is 16 residues. Trimming at V came to 4 bases and at J to 1 base, leaving 7 bases not matched to a gene. Here the CDR3 DNA reads TGCGCCAGCAGCCTGGAGGGCGGGAGGGGCACAGATACGCAGTATTTT. Translation: CASSLEGGRGTDTQYF.

V and J are TRBV11-2 and TRBJ2-7; D is possibly TRBD1 (7 bases). Trimming pared 4 bases from V and 5 bases from J, leaving 18 bases between. CDR1 is SGHAT, CDR2 FQNNGV, per germline. The CDR3 contains 15 residues. This CDR3 reads CASSSSRGDSHEQYF. The CDR3, as DNA: TGTGCCAGCAGCTCGAGCAGGGGGGATTCGCACGAGCAGTACTTC.

This clone occurred a few times. The rearrangement links TRBV7-6 to TRBJ1-2; D ambiguous. The CDR3 runs to 13 residues. Germline V lookup: CDR1 SGHVS, CDR2 FNYEAQ. The V end lost 1 base, the J end lost 7 bases, and 10 bases lay between the germline ends. The CDR3 sequence: CASSLDNVGGYTF. CDR3 DNA sequence: TGTGCCAGCAGCTTAGACAACGTTGGTGGCTACACCTTC.

The chain combines TRBV6-1 with TRBJ2-5, with D possibly matching TRBD2 (7 bases). The V end lost 7 bases, the J end lost 3 bases, and 15 bases lay between the germline ends. The CDR3 contains 14 residues. Germline CDR1 and CDR2: MNHNS and SASEGT. Here the CDR3 DNA reads TGTGCCAGCAACGAGGGGGGGTCGGAAGAGACCCAGTACTTC. It codes for CASNEGGSEETQYF.

The chain employs TRBV27 and TRBJ1-1; 9 bases agree with TRBD1. V lost 8 bases, J lost 6 bases, and 10 bases stayed unmatched. The germline V gene encodes CDR1 MNHEY and CDR2 SMNVEV (reference sequence). The CDR3 runs to 14 residues. The chain's CDR3 is CASAINRQGAEAFF. In DNA, the CDR3 is TGTGCCAGCGCGATAAACCGACAGGGGGCTGAAGCTTTCTTT.

The chain is built from TRBV11-3 and TRBJ2-4; possibly TRBD2 for D (6 bases). The V end was cut by 0 bases, the J end by 7 bases, with 13 bases between. CDR1 is SGHNT and CDR2 is YENEEA in the germline V gene. This CDR3 has 15 amino acids. DNA for the CDR3: TGTGCCAGCAGCTTAGATTCAGGGCTAGCGAACATTCAGTACTTC. It is translated as CASSLDSGLANIQYF.

The chain links TRBV14 to TRBJ2-7, with 11 nucleotides matching TRBD2. Germline V gives CDR1 SGHDN, CDR2 FVKESK. CDR3 length: 18 residues. V was clipped by 0 bases and J by 6 bases; unmatched bases: 13. This chain's CDR3 is CASSQELYLAGGVSEQYF. The CDR3 DNA reads as TGTGCCAGCAGCCAAGAACTTTATTTAGCGGGAGGGGTGTCCGAGCAGTACTTC.

The chain is built from TRBV6-6 and TRBJ2-2, with 9 bases lining up with TRBD1. Trimming at V came to 2 bases and at J to 4 bases, leaving 5 bases not matched to a gene. CDR1 is MNHNY and CDR2 is SVGAGI in the germline V gene (reference sequence). This CDR3 comprises 16 residues. For the CDR3, the DNA is TGTGCCAGCAGTTACCTGGGACAGGGTTTCACCGGGGAGCTGTTTTTT. Protein product: CASSYLGQGFTGELFF.

This CDR3 is CASSWGTGAEAEQFF. Here the CDR3 DNA reads TGTGCCAGCAGTTGGGGGACTGGCGCGGAGGCGGAGCAGTTCTTC. The rearrangement uses TRBV9 and TRBJ2-1; D possibly corresponds to TRBD2 (6 bases). Germline V lookup: CDR1 SGDLS, CDR2 YYNGEE. Trimming took 5 bases from V and 10 from J, leaving 22 bases between them. The CDR3 has 15 residues. Supplemented by reference TRBV9 and TRBJ2-1, the full variable domain reads DSGVTQTPKHLITATGQRVTLRCSPRSGDLSVYWYQQSLDQGLQFLIQYYNGEERAKGNILERFSAQQFPDLHSELNLSSLELGDSALYFCASSWGTGAEAEQFFGPGTRLTVL.

As regards this clone: Other DNA sequences in the sample encode the same CDR3. The chain recombines TRBV5-1 with TRBJ2-7; D is uncertain. CDR1 SGHRS and CDR2 YFSETQ come from the germline V gene. Trimming pared 0 bases from V and 0 bases from J, leaving 10 bases between. The length of the CDR3 is 15 residues. Written as DNA, the CDR3 is TGCGCCAGCAGCTTGGCGTCCGTTAGCTCCTACGAGCAGTACTTC. It specifies CASSLASVSSYEQYF.

This sequence joins TRBV4-1 and TRBJ1-1, with D uncertain. The germline V and J ends were trimmed by 3 bases and 3 bases, with 14 bases remaining between them. The germline V gene encodes CDR1 MGHRA and CDR2 YSYEKL. This CDR3 is built from 15 residues. The CDR3 sequence: CASSQGISADTEAFF. The CDR3 DNA reads TGCGCCAGCAGCCAGGGTATCTCAGCGGACACTGAAGCTTTCTTT.

This clone appeared many times. The CDR3 reads CASSRDREETQYF. CDR3 nucleotides: TGCGCCAGCAGCCGAGACAGGGAAGAGACCCAGTACTTC. The genes are TRBV5-1 and TRBJ2-5; TRBD1 matches 7 bases. This CDR3 contains 13 residues. The trim removed 4 bases at V and 3 bases at J, leaving 3 bases unmatched. Germline values: CDR1 SGHRS, CDR2 YFSETQ.

The chain has TRBV15 and TRBJ1-3; 11 positions match TRBD1. The germline gives CDR1 LNHNV, CDR2 YYDKDF (reference sequence). J was trimmed by 0 bases and V by 0 bases; bases with no gene match: 7. The CDR3 is 19 amino acids. The CDR3 sequence: CATSRDRGQGAFSGNTIYF. The DNA for the CDR3 is TGTGCCACCAGCAGAGATAGAGGACAGGGGGCTTTCTCTGGAAACACCATATATTTT.

This chain links TRBV11-3 with TRBJ2-3, with 7 bases matching TRBD2. Per the germline V gene, CDR1 is SGHNT and CDR2 is YENEEA. After removal of 7 bases from V and 0 bases from J, the junction contained 4 bases not matched to a gene. The CDR3 contains 14 residues. In DNA, the CDR3 is TGTGCCAGCATGGAGGGAGGGAGCACAGATACGCAGTATTTT. Protein: CASMEGGSTDTQYF.

This clone came up once. The chain recombines TRBV4-1 with TRBJ1-5; no firm D call. In germline, CDR1 is MGHRA, CDR2 YSYEKL. Trimming pared 0 bases from V and 4 bases from J, leaving 13 bases between. The CDR3 sequence is 16 residues long. The CDR3 is CASSQDWAGGNQPQHF. CDR3 DNA: TGCGCCAGCAGCCAAGATTGGGCAGGAGGTAATCAGCCCCAGCATTTT.

V and J are TRBV6-1 and TRBJ2-7; 11 bases line up with TRBD2. The CDR3 consists of 14 residues. V gave up 5 bases and J gave up 4 bases; unmatched junction bases: 4. CDR1 and CDR2 (germline): MNHNS, SASEGT. Written as DNA, the CDR3 is TGTGCCAGCAGTTCGACTAGCGGGGATTACGAGCAGTACTTC. Residues: CASSSTSGDYEQYF.

The rearrangement uses TRBV7-9 and TRBJ2-5; maybe TRBD2 (6 bases). There are 15 residues in the CDR3. Trimming left V 5 bases short and J 1 base short, with 14 bases between. Germline CDR1 SEHNR, CDR2 FQNEAQ (reference sequence). CDR3 nucleotides: TGTGCCAGCAGCCCCTATCTAGCGCTCCAAGAGACCCAGTACTTC. This codes for CASSPYLALQETQYF. The full variable domain, its missing parts supplied by reference TRBV7-9 and TRBJ2-5, is DTGVSQNPRHKITKRGQNVTFRCDPISEHNRLYWYRQTLGQGPEFLTYFQNEAQLEKSRLLSDRFSAERPKGSFSTLEIQRTEQGDSAMYLCASSPYLALQETQYFGPGTRLLVL.

V usage is TRBV4-2 and J usage is TRBJ1-5; no firm D call. CDR1 and CDR2 (germline): LGHNA, YNFKEQ. The CDR3 spans 15 residues. The V and J ends lost 3 bases and 2 bases respectively, with 11 bases between them. The CDR3 DNA reads TGTGCCAGCAGCCAGAGGGAAGGTGGCAATCAGCCCCAGCATTTT. Its protein product is CASSQREGGNQPQHF.

The V and J genes are TRBV19 and TRBJ1-2, with TRBD1 identical over 7 bases. Germline-derived CDR1 and CDR2 are LNHDA and SQIVND (reference sequence). The CDR3 length is 14 residues. With V trimmed by 6 bases and J by 0 bases, 4 bases remained unmatched. The CDR3 loop reads CASRNRGSNYGYTF. CDR3 sequence (DNA): TGTGCCAGTAGGAACAGGGGATCTAACTATGGCTACACCTTC.

The gene calls are TRBV7-3 and TRBJ2-1; 8 bases agree with TRBD2. Germline values: CDR1 SGHTA, CDR2 FQGTGA. With V trimmed by 1 base and J by 3 bases, 2 bases remained unmatched. The CDR3 runs to 15 residues. The CDR3 loop reads CASSLSGGIYNEQFF. In nucleotides, the CDR3 is TGTGCCAGCAGCTTAAGCGGGGGGATCTACAATGAGCAGTTCTTC.

The DNA of the CDR3 is TGTGCCAGCAGTAAGGACAGGGAGGGCAATCAGCCCCAGCATTTT. Encoded protein: CASSKDREGNQPQHF. The chain carries TRBV2 and TRBJ1-5, with 8 bases identical to TRBD1. Germline CDR1 is SNHLY and CDR2 is FYNNEI. J was trimmed by 2 bases and V by 5 bases; bases with no gene match: 5. The CDR3 has 15 residues.

The chain has TRBV11-2 and TRBJ2-7; D not resolved. Per the germline V gene, CDR1 is SGHAT and CDR2 is FQNNGV. This CDR3 spans 17 amino acids. V lost 1 base to trimming and J lost 0 bases, with 16 bases between them. CDR3 in amino acids: CASSLARETYSSYEQYF. In DNA form, the CDR3 reads TGTGCCAGCAGCTTAGCGAGAGAAACCTATAGCTCCTACGAGCAGTACTTC. The variable domain in full, with the rest retrieved from reference TRBV11-2 and TRBJ2-7, is EAGVAQSPRYKIIEKRQSVAFWCNPISGHATLYWYQQILGQGPKLLIQFQNNGVVDDSQLPKDRFSAERLKGVDSTLKIQPAKLEDSAVYLCASSLARETYSSYEQYFGPGTRLTVT.

The chain recombines TRBV2 with TRBJ1-1; no definite D call. The CDR3 runs 13 residues. From germline, CDR1 is SNHLY and CDR2 FYNNEI. V gave up 7 bases and J gave up 5 bases, with 14 bases separating them. The CDR3 DNA reads as TGTGCCAGCATCGACCTAAGAGGAACTGAAGCTTTCTTT. It specifies CASIDLRGTEAFF.

The chain recombines TRBV6-1 with TRBJ1-1, with TRBD1 matching over 8 bases. V gave up 4 bases and J gave up 5 bases; unmatched junction bases: 3. The CDR3 loop spans 13 amino acids. Germline V CDR1 and CDR2: MNHNS, SASEGT. Written as DNA, the CDR3 is TGTGCCAGCAGTGTGGACAGGGTGACTGAAGCTTTCTTT. This sequence encodes CASSVDRVTEAFF.